The present T cell receptor beta chain was sequenced within a study of shared clonotypes between healthy human individuals. Sequencing used immunoSEQ multiplex PCR; TCRdb keeps in-frame clones, though not all of them. The sample records a few hundred thousand clones, around 77% being singletons. Looked up from germline, CDR1 is MRHNA and CDR2 is SNTAGT. This CDR3 has 15 amino acids. Concerning this clone: With only one base between it and a far larger clone, this is likely a read error. Other nucleotide sequences from this sample produce the same CDR3.

This TCR was recovered from a woman in her thirties or forties in good health. Some clones in this sample may be carry-over from other donors' samples. This chain connects TRBV6-4 to TRBJ2-2, with D perhaps TRBD2 (5 bases). The sequencing sample was made of PBMCs. In DNA form, the CDR3 reads TGTGCCAGCAGTGACTCGTTTGGCCAGGCCGGGGAGCTGTTTTTC. This translates into CASSDSFGQAGELFF.